One and the same sample provided the 24 T cell receptor beta chains below, sequenced in a study of tumor and adjacent non-tumor tissue in lung cancer (dated 2018 in TCRdb). RNA was extracted from bulk unsorted tissue and checked for quality with a NanoDrop ND-1000 and an Agilent 2100. Normal lung samples were distant non-tumor tissue taken more than 3 cm from the tumor edge. Libraries were prepared through multiplex PCR. TCRdb lists the instrument as Illumina HiSeq 2500. TCRbeta libraries were built by three rounds of nested PCR using primers (Table S4), following protocols modified from ARM-PCR. The public reads were quality trimmed at Q25 with fastp and then assembled into clones with MiXCR by TCRdb, keeping productive beta chains. A single entry per CDR3 protein holds the most common genes and DNA from its merged rows. The sample table records more than 85,000 distinct CDR3 sequences; about 64% of these occur just once. In total, the top ten clones hold 15% to 20% of the sample.

Sequenced sample: distant non-tumor lung tissue. The source is a man in his fifties or sixties with non-small cell lung cancer.

V is TRBV7-8 and J is TRBJ2-7; D is perhaps TRBD2 (5 bases). CDR3 length equals 16 residues. Germline V lookup: CDR1 SGHVS, CDR2 FQNEAQ. The CDR3 protein is CGTSLALGLTAYEQYF. The CDR3 DNA reads as TGTGGCACCAGCTTAGCGTTGGGTTTGACGGCCTACGAGCAGTACTTC.

The chain combines TRBV6-5 with TRBJ1-4; perhaps TRBD1 as D (6 bases). Germline-derived CDR1 and CDR2 are MNHEY and SVGAGI. CDR3 length equals 15 residues. The ends were cut back, 9 bases at V and 4 bases at J, with 18 bases in the middle. The DNA for the CDR3 is TGTGCCAGTAGTGCCTCCAGGACAGTTAATGAAAAACTGTTTTTT. Translating gives CASSASRTVNEKLFF.

J is TRBJ1-1 and V is TRBV12-3 or TRBV12-4; 10 bases fit TRBD1. The CDR3 has 13 amino acids. After removal of 11 bases from V and 7 bases from J, the junction contained 10 bases not matched to a gene. CDR3: CAGMGQGRFEAFF. For the CDR3, the DNA is TGTGCCGGCATGGGACAGGGGCGCTTTGAAGCTTTCTTT.

This clonotype was seen at least ten times. This chain connects TRBV20-1 to TRBJ2-7; D remains unclear. There are 13 residues in the CDR3. Per the germline V gene, CDR1 is DFQATT and CDR2 is SNEGSKA (reference sequence). Trimming pared 1 base from V and 10 bases from J, leaving 17 bases between. CDR3 coding DNA: TGCAGTGCTAGAGGGGATTTACGAACGGCACAGTACTTC. Residues: CSARGDLRTAQYF.

A note on this clonotype: Relative to the germline gene, one junction end is altered; a read error may explain this. The chain's CDR3 is CSSSLVGYTDTQYF. The DNA for the CDR3 is TGTTCTAGCAGCTTAGTCGGCTACACAGATACGCAGTATTTC. V and J are TRBV11-3 and TRBJ2-3; TRBD2 might be the D (5 bases). In germline, CDR1 is SGHNT, CDR2 YENEEA. The CDR3 has 14 amino acids.

This clonotype was counted many times. This sequence joins TRBV12-3 or TRBV12-4 and TRBJ2-3; unclear D gene. Trimming left V 2 bases short and J 4 bases short, with 10 bases between. The CDR3 extends over 14 amino acids. CDR3 sequence reads: CASSLYPLADTQYF. CDR3 in DNA: TGTGCCAGCAGTTTATACCCGCTAGCAGATACGCAGTATTTT.

Note on this clonotype: This could be a read error, since a much larger clone is one nucleotide away. The chain joins TRBV6-6 to TRBJ2-1; 8 bases map to TRBD1. Germline V gives CDR1 MNHNY, CDR2 SVGAGI (reference sequence). The CDR3 is 14 amino acids. V shed 10 bases, J shed 7 bases, and the junction held 12 bases outside the gene matches. The CDR3 loop is CAIREQGVRNEQFF. In nucleotides, the CDR3 is TGTGCCATCAGGGAACAGGGGGTAAGAAATGAGCAGTTCTTC.

A note on this clonotype: One end of the junction fails to match germline, which may point to a read error. CDR3 residues: CANSLDVGTVSTDTQYF. The CDR3 nucleotides are TGCGCCAACAGCTTGGACGTCGGGACGGTTAGCACAGATACGCAGTATTTT. V and J are TRBV5-1 and TRBJ2-3; the D gene could be TRBD1 or TRBD2 (5 bases each). CDR3 size: 17 residues. CDR1 and CDR2 (germline): SGHRS, YFSETQ. The variable domain in full, with the rest retrieved from reference TRBV5-1 and TRBJ2-3, is KAGVTQTPRYLIKTRGQQVTLSCSPISGHRSVSWYQQTPGQGLQFLFEYFSETQRNKGNFPGRFSGRQFSNSRSEMNVSTLELGDSALYLCANSLDVGTVSTDTQYFGPGTRLTVL.

For this clonotype: This may come from a read error, since a much larger clone is one base off. V and J are TRBV7-9 and TRBJ1-2; D uncertain. Germline V gives CDR1 SEHNR, CDR2 FQNEAQ (reference sequence). V lost 2 bases and J 3 bases, leaving 13 bases between the germline ends. CDR3 length: 15 amino acids. CDR3 DNA sequence: TGTGCCAGCAGCTTATACGGTTCAGACCACTATGGCTACACCTTC. Amino acid sequence: CASSLYGSDHYGYTF.

Comments on this clonotype: Just one base apart from a much larger clone, this may be a read error. This sequence joins TRBV11-3 and TRBJ2-5; either TRBD1 or TRBD2 may fit D (6 bases each). CDR3 length: 16 amino acids. CDR1 SGHNT and CDR2 YENEEA come from the germline V gene. CDR3 protein: CASTGGGGPRQGTQYF. CDR3 nucleotides: TGTGCCAGCACTGGAGGAGGGGGGCCGAGGCAAGGGACCCAGTACTTC.

As to this clonotype: The junction differs from germline at one of its ends, possibly a read error. The J gene is TRBJ2-2, the V gene TRBV11-3, with D perhaps matching TRBD2 (5 bases). Germline CDR1 reads SGHNT; CDR2 reads YENEEA. There are 15 residues in the CDR3. The CDR3, as DNA: TGTGCCAACAGCTTATCCGGGATTGGCACCGGGGAACTGTTTTTT. Encoded protein: CANSLSGIGTGELFF.

This clonotype was picked up many times. V and J are TRBV12-3 or TRBV12-4 and TRBJ1-2; D gene ambiguous. The CDR3 totals 13 residues. V shed 5 bases and J shed 3 bases, with 10 bases lying between them. The CDR3 DNA reads as TGTGCCAGCAGTGTTACCCGATACTATGGCTACACCTTC. It specifies CASSVTRYYGYTF.

Of note for this clonotype: The junction shows a germline mismatch at one end, possibly a read error. The chain uses TRBV6-6 and TRBJ2-5, with 7 bases aligning to TRBD2. CDR3 length: 15 residues. The germline V gene has CDR1 MNHNY and CDR2 SVGAGI (reference sequence). Written as DNA, the CDR3 is TGTGCCGGCAGAGATACCGGGAGGAGGGAAGAGACCCAGTACTTC. It codes for CAGRDTGRREETQYF.

Of note for this clonotype: Its ends do not fully match the called genes, so a read error is possible. The rearrangement links TRBV4-1 to TRBJ2-1; D is unclear. CDR3 length equals 14 residues. Germline V gene data show CDR1 as MGHRA and CDR2 as YSYEKL. The CDR3, as DNA: TGCACCAGCAGCCGCCTCCCGGCTAGTGATGAGCAATTCTTC. Translating it yields CTSSRLPASDEQFF.

About this clonotype: One end of the junction fails to match germline, which may point to a read error. The chain links TRBV14 to TRBJ2-1; D gene unclear. Germline loops: CDR1 SGHDN, CDR2 FVKESK. This CDR3 comprises 14 residues. CDR3 protein: CASIQDFRVGEQLF. CDR3 DNA: TGTGCCAGCATCCAAGATTTCCGGGTCGGTGAGCAGCTCTTC.

This clonotype was observed many times. This rearrangement joins TRBV5-1 to TRBJ2-5; no firm D call. The V and J ends lost 8 bases and 5 bases respectively, with 7 bases between them. The CDR3 runs to 10 residues. CDR1 and CDR2 from the germline V gene are SGHRS and YFSETQ. The CDR3 is CARPGETQYF. CDR3 coding DNA: TGCGCCAGACCCGGGGAGACCCAGTACTTC.

This chain connects TRBV11-1 to TRBJ2-1; D possibly corresponds to TRBD2 (6 bases). Trimming pared 0 bases from V and 7 bases from J, leaving 22 bases between. The V gene's germline CDR1 is SGHAT and CDR2 FQDESV (reference sequence). The length of the CDR3 is 18 residues. The CDR3 spells CASSLAHGSGLEVNEQFF. The CDR3 coding sequence is TGTGCCAGCAGCTTAGCCCACGGTAGCGGCCTTGAGGTAAATGAGCAGTTCTTC.

This clonotype has a count of ten or more. The chain combines TRBV29-1 with TRBJ1-2; 7 bases match TRBD1. CDR3 length equals 13 residues. Germline lookup yields CDR1 SQVTM and CDR2 ANQGSEA. With 3 bases clipped from V and 4 bases from J, the junction kept 5 bases outside the gene matches. The CDR3, as DNA: TGCAGCGTTGAGAAGACAGGGACCTATGGCTACACCTTC. The encoded protein is CSVEKTGTYGYTF.

Regarding this clonotype: Being one base from a much bigger clone, this may be a read error. J is TRBJ2-5 and V is TRBV5-1, with TRBD1 matching 9 bases. The germline V gene has CDR1 SGHRS and CDR2 YFSETQ. This CDR3 comprises 15 residues. The CDR3, as DNA: TGCGTCAGCAGCGCCAGGGACAGGGTCGAGGAGACCCAGTACTTC. It codes for CVSSARDRVEETQYF.

V is TRBV6-5 and J is TRBJ2-2, with D perhaps assigned TRBD1 or TRBD2 (5 bases each). Trimming took off 6 bases at V and 4 bases at J, with 15 bases between the two ends. The CDR3 totals 15 residues. CDR1 and CDR2 (germline): MNHEY, SVGAGI. CDR3 sequence (DNA): TGTGCCAGCAGATCCGCAGGGACGAGCACCGGGGAGCTGTTTTTT. It codes for CASRSAGTSTGELFF.

Details on this clonotype: Since the CDR3 does not end with the conserved phenylalanine or tryptophan, this likely comes from a read error. This rearrangement joins TRBV4-2 to TRBJ2-3, with 7 bases aligning to TRBD2. CDR1 is LGHNA and CDR2 is YNFKEQ in the germline V gene. Trimming removed 5 bases from V and 4 bases from J; junction bases left unmatched: 15. The CDR3 covers 17 residues. CDR3 in amino acids: CASSSLGASGRSDTQYL. CDR3 DNA: TGTGCCAGCAGCTCCCTCGGGGCTAGCGGACGCTCAGATACGCAGTATTTA.

With regard to this clonotype: This may be a read error, as it is one base from a much larger clone. The J gene is TRBJ2-1, the V gene TRBV12-3 or TRBV12-4; TRBD1 aligns across 7 bases. After removal of 5 bases from V and 12 bases from J, the junction contained 10 bases not matched to a gene. The length of the CDR3 is 13 residues. In nucleotides, the CDR3 is TGTGCCAGCAGTAGACGACAGGGTGGTGGGCAGTTCTTC. Protein: CASSRRQGGGQFF.

This clonotype was seen a few times. This could be a read error, since a much larger clone is one nucleotide away. The rearrangement uses TRBV6-6 and TRBJ2-7; D not resolved. CDR1 and CDR2 from the germline V gene are MNHNY and SVGAGI (reference sequence). The CDR3 loop spans 13 amino acids. In nucleotides, the CDR3 is TGTGCCAGCGGAATGGGATCGATCAACGAGCAGCACTTC. Protein: CASGMGSINEQHF.

The J gene is TRBJ2-5, the V gene TRBV6-6; 7 positions match TRBD2. Germline V gene data show CDR1 as MNHNY and CDR2 as SVGAGI (reference sequence). The CDR3 is 12 amino acids. V shed 5 bases, J shed 4 bases, and the junction held 1 base outside the gene matches. The CDR3 sequence is CASSIAGETQYF. CDR3 sequence (DNA): TGTGCCAGCAGTATAGCGGGAGAGACCCAGTACTTC.